This TCR beta chain stems from a study of cytomegalovirus exposure and HLA in healthy donors. Amplification used 60 Vbeta primers and 13 Jbeta primers. Sequencing was performed with immunoSEQ multiplex PCR; in TCRdb, only in-frame clones are kept and a portion is missing. The sample lists about 130,000 clones, approximately 85% occurring once. Trimming took 5 bases from V and 6 from J, leaving 10 bases between them. Germline assignment: CDR1 SEHNR and CDR2 FQNEAQ (reference sequence). The CDR3 totals 12 residues. As concerns this clone: Its antigen remains unknown.

Study outcomes and limitations: Most of the TCR beta V segments (in an earlier analysis) were productive either about 90% or about 30% of the time. The authors enumerated roughly 160 TCR beta chains as linked to cytomegalovirus. Across HLA loci, a later analysis found differing TCR association rates, with DRB1 most and HLA-C fewest.

Material: PBMCs. V and J are TRBV7-9 and TRBJ1-1, with D possibly TRBD1 on 5 matching bases. The TCR comes from a boy younger than 18 in good health and CMV-seronegative. The CDR3 loop is CASSEWGAEAFF. In DNA form, the CDR3 reads TGTGCCAGCAGCGAGTGGGGGGCTGAAGCTTTCTTT.